Below, 10 T cell receptor beta chains from the same sample are listed, as sequenced in a study of human T cells and chemical hapten exposure (dated by TCRdb to 2020 to 2023). The sample's time point, from its label and the paper: pre-sensitization, week 0. The treatment or condition label corresponds to: therapeutic diphenylcyclopropenone sensitization with weekly scalp DPC. Library generation was performed with RACE. Sequenced using a NextSeq 500. TCRdb passed the public sequencing reads through fastp at Q25 and MiXCR, retaining productive beta sequences. Identical CDR3 proteins give one entry, which carries the most common genes and DNA. The sample yields 200,000 to 300,000 distinct CDR3 sequences; approximately 8.4% were counted once. The top ten constitute 2.3% of the sample. Sequences were derived from whole blood, sampled in connection with sensitization to the hapten diphenylcyclopropenone (DPC). Every receptor here comes from a woman in her forties with alopecia areata. Some clones in this sample may be carry-over from other donors' samples.

This clonotype showed up just a few times. CDR3 sequence reads: CASRPEDGRLRGYTF. The CDR3 DNA reads TGTGCCAGCAGGCCCGAGGACGGGCGGCTGCGGGGCTACACCTTC. The genes are TRBV28 and TRBJ1-2; D is ambiguous. V shed 6 bases and J shed 8 bases, with 22 bases lying between them. In germline, CDR1 is MDHEN, CDR2 SYDVKM. The CDR3 runs 15 residues.

This clonotype was detected only a few times. In DNA, the CDR3 is TGTGCCAGCACCCAAGGCCCTTATGGCTACACCTTC. Protein sequence: CASTQGPYGYTF. V gene TRBV12-3 or TRBV12-4 combines with J gene TRBJ1-2; no clear D gene. There are 12 residues in the CDR3. Trimming took 7 bases from V and 5 from J, leaving 11 bases between them.

This clonotype was seen more than once but under ten times. This chain uses TRBV2 with TRBJ2-7; tentative D call: TRBD2 (5 bases). CDR1 is SNHLY and CDR2 is FYNNEI in the germline V gene. This CDR3 is built from 15 residues. V lost 1 base and J 3 bases, leaving 13 bases between the germline ends. The CDR3 protein is CASSEGAVHYYEQYF. CDR3 nucleotide sequence: TGTGCCAGCAGTGAAGGAGCGGTACACTACTACGAGCAGTACTTC.

The chain links TRBV7-8 to TRBJ1-1; TRBD1 agrees at 7 bases. Germline lookup yields CDR1 SGHVS and CDR2 FQNEAQ. With V trimmed by 5 bases and J by 8 bases, 8 bases remained unmatched. This CDR3 is 13 amino acids long. The CDR3, as DNA: TGTGCCAGCAGCGGACCGGGACAGATGGAAGCTTTCTTT. This codes for CASSGPGQMEAFF.

The gene calls are TRBV4-3 and TRBJ1-5; 10 bases match TRBD1. V gave up 0 bases and J gave up 6 bases; unmatched junction bases: 5. CDR1 and CDR2 from the germline V gene are LGHNA and YSLEER. The CDR3 length is 16 residues. The CDR3 DNA reads as TGCGCCAGCAGCCAAGAAAGGGACAGGGGTGCTCAGCCCCAGCATTTT. This gives the protein CASSQERDRGAQPQHF.

At least ten counts were recorded for this clonotype. V usage is TRBV3-2 and J usage is TRBJ2-3; the DNA was not compared with TRBD2, the D call given in the table. TRBV3-2 is a listed pseudogene. The CDR3 sequence is 15 residues long. CDR3 sequence reads: CASRPGTSGTDTQYF. CDR3 DNA: TGTGCCAGCAGACCCGGGACTAGCGGCACAGATACGCAGTATTTT.

This clonotype turned up a few times. The chain carries TRBV27 and TRBJ2-5; TRBD1 or TRBD2 may be the D gene (5 bases each). Germline lookup yields CDR1 MNHEY and CDR2 SMNVEV (reference sequence). V was trimmed by 8 bases and J by 7 bases, leaving 20 bases between them. The CDR3 length is 14 residues. CDR3 amino acids: CASAPQGRRGTQYF. In nucleotides, the CDR3 is TGTGCCAGCGCCCCTCAGGGACGCCGGGGGACCCAGTACTTC.

This clonotype was detected a few times. This rearrangement joins TRBV4-1 to TRBJ2-5; D call uncertain. V was clipped by 1 base and J by 3 bases, with 6 bases between them. Germline V lookup: CDR1 MGHRA, CDR2 YSYEKL. CDR3 length: 13 amino acids. CDR3 sequence (DNA): TGCGCCAGCAGCCAAGTAAGGGAAGAGACCCAGTACTTC. Translation gives CASSQVREETQYF.

This clonotype has a handful of counts. The rearrangement links TRBV20-1 to TRBJ1-2; D remains unclear. The CDR3 extends over 13 amino acids. Germline V gene data show CDR1 as DFQATT and CDR2 as SNEGSKA (reference sequence). Trimming took 6 bases from V and 8 from J, leaving 19 bases between them. CDR3 amino acids: CSASLRGGYGYTF. CDR3 in DNA: TGCAGTGCCAGTTTGAGAGGAGGGTACGGCTACACCTTC.

This clonotype was detected ten times or more. The V and J genes are TRBV6-2 or TRBV6-3 and TRBJ2-7; D gene unclear. Trimming removed 0 bases at V and 7 bases at J, with 13 bases between. Germline CDR1 and CDR2: MNHEY and SVGEGT. The CDR3 loop spans 14 amino acids. In DNA, the CDR3 is TGTGCCAGCAGTTACTCGGACCCTCGAGGAGAGCAGTACTTC. It translates to CASSYSDPRGEQYF.